The 25 T cell receptor beta chains below come from one sample, sequenced in a study of shared clonotypes between healthy human individuals. The protocol was immunoSEQ multiplex PCR, while the TCRdb copy is restricted to in-frame clones and leaves out a portion. Among more than 400,000 clones, roughly 80% were seen once, and the ten largest hold 9.5% to 15%. The sequencing input was PBMCs. The source of these receptors is a woman aged 40 to 50 in good health. Some clones in this sample may be carry-over from other donors' samples.

The rearrangement joins TRBV4-3 to TRBJ2-2; TRBD1 matches 7 bases. J gave up 9 bases and V 4 bases, and 5 bases lay outside the gene matches. This CDR3 has 13 residues. The germline V gene has CDR1 LGHNA and CDR2 YSLEER. The CDR3 spells CASSRTTGRELFF. The CDR3 nucleotides are TGCGCCAGCAGCCGGACGACAGGGAGGGAGCTGTTTTTT.

The chain joins TRBV19 to TRBJ2-1; 11 positions match TRBD1. This CDR3 spans 15 amino acids. In germline, CDR1 is LNHDA, CDR2 SQIVND (reference sequence). The V segment lost 5 bases and the J segment 2 bases; nucleotides outside the gene matches: 2. CDR3 in DNA: TGTGCCAGTAGTTCGGACAGGGGGCCCTACAATGAGCAGTTCTTC. Translating gives CASSSDRGPYNEQFF. The entire variable domain, with the rest obtained from reference TRBV19 and TRBJ2-1, is as follows: DGGITQSPKYLFRKEGQNVTLSCEQNLNHDAMYWYRQDPGQGLRLIYYSQIVNDFQKGDIAEGYSVSREKKESFPLTVTSAQKNPTAFYLCASSSDRGPYNEQFFGPGTRLTVL.

This chain uses TRBV4-1 with TRBJ1-5; D not resolved. V gave up 2 bases and J gave up 2 bases, with 10 bases separating them. This CDR3 comprises 15 residues. Germline CDR1 reads MGHRA; CDR2 reads YSYEKL. CDR3 protein: CASSQSVMGNQPQHF. CDR3 in DNA: TGCGCCAGCAGCCAAAGCGTTATGGGCAATCAGCCCCAGCATTTT.

This chain links TRBV30 with TRBJ2-1; 9 nucleotides align to TRBD1. CDR1 GTSNPN and CDR2 SVGIG come from the germline V gene (reference sequence). J was trimmed by 7 bases and V by 5 bases; bases with no gene match: 3. The CDR3 consists of 12 residues. CDR3 sequence: CAWDRGRNEQFF. DNA for the CDR3: TGTGCCTGGGACAGGGGGAGAAATGAGCAGTTCTTC.

As concerns this clone: This is likely an artifact of a read error, given a far larger clone one base away. The chain uses TRBV6-1 and TRBJ2-1; 11 bases match TRBD2. The CDR3 is 15 amino acids. V dropped 2 bases and J dropped 6; count of bases not matched to a gene: 3. Germline V gives CDR1 MNHNS, CDR2 SASEGT. CDR3 region: CASSEQTSGINEQFF. The CDR3 DNA reads TGTGCCAGCAGTGAACAGACTAGCGGGATCAATGAGCAGTTCTTC.

The rearrangement uses TRBV2 and TRBJ1-2; 10 nucleotides align to TRBD1. Germline V gene data show CDR1 as SNHLY and CDR2 as FYNNEI. V lost 4 bases, J lost 8 bases, and 7 bases stayed unmatched. This CDR3 region has 14 residues. The CDR3 region has the DNA TGTGCCAGCAGTGGACGTGGGACAGGGGACGGCTACACCTTC. This sequence encodes CASSGRGTGDGYTF.

In its sample, this clone was seen a few times. V is TRBV10-2 and J is TRBJ1-5, with 10 positions matching TRBD1. Germline CDR1 WSHSY, CDR2 SAAADI. The CDR3 totals 13 residues. V lost 8 bases to trimming and J lost 7 bases; unmatched junction nucleotides: 5. Written as DNA, the CDR3 is TGCGCCAGCCTACTGGACAGGGGGCAGCCCCAGCATTTT. It is translated as CASLLDRGQPQHF.

The V and J genes are TRBV5-1 and TRBJ1-1; D possibly corresponds to TRBD1 (6 bases). CDR1 and CDR2 (germline): SGHRS, YFSETQ. V was pared by 0 bases and J by 3 bases, with 15 bases between. The CDR3 length is 16 residues. CDR3 loop: CASSLGAGGLDTEAFF. The CDR3 DNA reads as TGCGCCAGCAGCTTGGGGGCCGGGGGCCTGGACACTGAAGCTTTCTTT.

This chain uses TRBV14 with TRBJ2-3; TRBD2 matches at 11 bases. Germline V lookup: CDR1 SGHDN, CDR2 FVKESK. The length of the CDR3 is 16 residues. J gave up 5 bases and V 4 bases, and 8 bases lay outside the gene matches. The CDR3 spells CASSRVGLAGGDTQYF. DNA of the CDR3: TGTGCCAGCAGCCGCGTGGGGCTAGCGGGAGGAGATACGCAGTATTTT.

This chain joins TRBV6-4 and TRBJ2-1; D perhaps matches TRBD2 (5 bases). The CDR3 contains 15 residues. Deletions cut 3 bases from V and 2 bases from J, with 11 bases between. Per germline, CDR1 MRHNA and CDR2 SNTAGT. The CDR3 nucleotides read TGTGCCAGCAGTGAGTTTTCGGGAACCTACAATGAGCAGTTCTTC. As protein: CASSEFSGTYNEQFF.

This chain joins TRBV11-2 and TRBJ2-3, with D possibly TRBD2 on 5 matching bases. The CDR3 totals 14 residues. Per germline, CDR1 SGHAT and CDR2 FQNNGV. The V and J ends lost 1 base and 4 bases respectively, with 9 bases between them. The CDR3 loop reads CASSLGPSSDTQYF. CDR3 nucleotides: TGTGCCAGCAGCTTAGGGCCTAGCTCAGATACGCAGTATTTT.

The chain has TRBV6-1 and TRBJ2-3, with D possibly matching TRBD1 (6 bases). V dropped 2 bases and J dropped 13 bases, with 16 bases sitting between them. Germline loops: CDR1 MNHNS, CDR2 SASEGT. The CDR3 covers 13 residues. The CDR3 nucleotides read TGTGCCAGCAGTGAAAATATGGGACATGGGGAGTATTTT. This encodes CASSENMGHGEYF.

Notes on this clone: It is likely a read error: a sequence one base away is far more abundant. This sample also contains other DNA sequences that code for the same CDR3. This CDR3 reads CASSSQVGTSEETQYF. CDR3 nucleotides: TGTGCCAGCTCAAGCCAGGTGGGGACCAGCGAAGAGACCCAGTACTTC. The rearrangement joins TRBV18 to TRBJ2-5; D is possibly TRBD1 or TRBD2 (5 bases each). This CDR3 is 16 amino acids long. The germline gives CDR1 KGHSH, CDR2 LQKENI. Trimming left V 5 bases short and J 3 bases short, with 19 bases between.

This sequence joins TRBV7-9 and TRBJ2-5; 10 nucleotides agree with TRBD1. Germline-derived CDR1 and CDR2 are SEHNR and FQNEAQ (reference sequence). The ends lost 5 bases at V and 2 bases at J; junction bases unmatched: 5. The CDR3 has 15 residues. The DNA of the CDR3 is TGTGCCAGCAGCAAGGGACAGGGGATACAAGAGACCCAGTACTTC. Amino acid sequence: CASSKGQGIQETQYF.

V usage is TRBV6-6 and J usage is TRBJ1-2; 7 bases map to TRBD1. Unmatched junction bases numbered 0, after V lost 2 bases and J lost 3 bases. CDR3 length equals 13 residues. Per the germline V gene, CDR1 is MNHNY and CDR2 is SVGAGI (reference sequence). In DNA form, the CDR3 reads TGTGCCAGCAGTTACACAGGGGACTATGGCTACACCTTC. Its protein product is CASSYTGDYGYTF.

CDR3: CAIREEETQYF. The CDR3, as DNA: TGTGCCATCCGAGAGGAAGAGACCCAGTACTTC. The gene calls are TRBV10-3 and TRBJ2-5, with unresolved D. V was pared by 8 bases and J by 3 bases, with 7 bases between. This CDR3 is built from 11 residues. CDR1 is ENHRY and CDR2 is SYGVKD in the germline V gene.

J is TRBJ2-6 and V is TRBV19; 8 nucleotides align to TRBD2. Germline V CDR1 and CDR2: LNHDA, SQIVND (reference sequence). This CDR3 region has 17 residues. V dropped 11 bases and J dropped 0; count of bases not matched to a gene: 12. The CDR3 DNA reads TGTGCCTCCAGTCCGCGGGGGGCGAACTCTGGGGCCAACGTCCTGACTTTC. It specifies CASSPRGANSGANVLTF.

This clone was counted a few times. The chain has TRBV14 and TRBJ1-1, with D perhaps matching TRBD1 (6 bases). V lost 7 bases, J lost 5 bases, and 14 bases lay in between. The germline V gene has CDR1 SGHDN and CDR2 FVKESK. The CDR3 runs 13 residues. CDR3 bases: TGTGCCAGCACGGGGGCAGGTCGGACTGAAGCTTTCTTT. Translation: CASTGAGRTEAFF.

The chain employs TRBV10-2 and TRBJ2-1; 11 bases fit TRBD2. In germline, CDR1 is WSHSY, CDR2 SAAADI. This CDR3 is 16 amino acids long. Trimming took 4 bases from V and 8 from J; bases not matched to a gene: 10. CDR3 sequence (DNA): TGCGCCAGCAGTGTGCGGTTACTAGCGGGAGCCCATGAGCAGTTCTTC. It specifies CASSVRLLAGAHEQFF.

The chain combines TRBV2 with TRBJ2-3, with D uncertain. Germline CDR1 is SNHLY and CDR2 is FYNNEI. Between the trimmed V and J ends, which lost 8 bases and 0 bases, there was a span of 12 bases. The CDR3 is 14 amino acids. CDR3 DNA sequence: TGTGCCAGCTTAACCGATCCTAGCACAGATACGCAGTATTTT. Residues: CASLTDPSTDTQYF.

Of note for this clone: With only one base between it and a far larger clone, this is likely a read error. Other DNA variants within this sample encode the same CDR3. V gene TRBV10-3 combines with J gene TRBJ2-7, with TRBD2 matching 7 bases. Germline V gives CDR1 ENHRY, CDR2 SYGVKD. The length of the CDR3 is 13 residues. The CDR3 loop is CAISDLAGHEQYF. CDR3 nucleotides: TGTGCTATCAGTGATTTAGCGGGTCATGAGCAGTACTTC.

Details on this clone: With only one base between it and a far larger clone, this is likely a read error. The chain joins TRBV25-1 to TRBJ1-1, with TRBD1 as a possible D gene (6 bases). The CDR3 runs 15 residues. Germline V gene data show CDR1 as MGHDK and CDR2 as SYGVNS. The V and J ends lost 9 bases and 1 base respectively, with 18 bases between them. CDR3 bases: TGTGCCAGTGTCCCTGGGGGCACGGGGAACACTGAAGCTTTCTTT. It specifies CASVPGGTGNTEAFF.

The chain couples TRBV5-1 to TRBJ1-1, with a weak D call TRBD1 (6 bases). Per germline, CDR1 SGHRS and CDR2 YFSETQ. V was pared by 4 bases and J by 8 bases, with 15 bases between. This CDR3 has 13 residues. CDR3 in DNA: TGCGCCAGCAGCCGTGACTTAGGGACAGAAGCTTTCTTT. This sequence encodes CASSRDLGTEAFF. Looking up the rest from reference TRBV5-1 and TRBJ1-1 gives the full variable domain: KAGVTQTPRYLIKTRGQQVTLSCSPISGHRSVSWYQQTPGQGLQFLFEYFSETQRNKGNFPGRFSGRQFSNSRSEMNVSTLELGDSALYLCASSRDLGTEAFFGQGTRLTVV.

This clone was picked up one time. The same CDR3 can be traced to other DNA sequences in this sample. The rearrangement joins TRBV18 to TRBJ2-7; D is perhaps TRBD1 or TRBD2 (5 bases each). This CDR3 contains 15 residues. Trimming left V 3 bases short and J 4 bases short, with 16 bases between. Germline V CDR1 and CDR2: KGHSH, LQKENI. CDR3 DNA: TGTGCCAGCTCACCCCCGGGACGGGGAGAATACGAGCAGTACTTC. Its translation: CASSPPGRGEYEQYF.

The chain combines TRBV6-1 with TRBJ1-2; the match to TRBD1 covers 9 bases. Trimming cost V 7 bases and J 3 bases; bases outside gene matches: 6. The germline V gene encodes CDR1 MNHNS and CDR2 SASEGT. This CDR3 contains 14 residues. CDR3 protein: CASNRDRVDYGYTF. DNA of the CDR3: TGTGCCAGCAATCGGGACAGGGTGGACTATGGCTACACCTTC.